The subject of this entry is one TCR beta chain. This clonotype was seen a few times. The antigen it binds to is not known. One base away there is no much larger clone; base qualities are not given. The method behind the library was 5' RACE. The sequencer was an Illumina HiSeq 2500. A second roughly 7 to 11 cycle PCR used a sample-barcoded 5' primer and a J-beta primer mix. Each TCR beta cDNA molecule received a unique molecular identifier from a template-switch 5' adaptor carrying 12 random nucleotides. Each sample yielded at least 2.5 million CDR3-containing paired-end reads. All of the RNA was converted into first-strand cDNA using the Mint cDNA synthesis kit, with a TRBC-specific oligonucleotide serving as the primer. All cDNA was treated with uracil-DNA glycosylase and then went through a first 18-cycle PCR with the universal primers M1SS and BC2_uni_R. The study's processing was this. For normalization, 1 million high-quality reads were randomly selected from each sample, with every read carrying a distinct molecular identifier. Instead of being binned into consensus sequences, reads that shared molecular identifiers were thrown out. CDR3 identification, clonotype clustering and error correction used MiTCR with a Q25 quality threshold and the strictest error-elimination algorithm. A nonparametric unseen species model with Euler transformation was used to estimate lower-bound total TCR beta diversity. The public reads were run again by TCRdb, first through fastp at Q25 and then through MiXCR, and only productive beta chains were kept. Under each unique CDR3 protein, matching rows form one entry showing the most common genes and DNA. TCRdb, rather than the study authors, made the V and J calls. In this sample the table shows more than 900,000 distinct CDR3 sequences, approximately 25% of which occur a single time. The leading ten clones occupy approximately 0.75% of the sample.

The source of the sample is a study of blood T cells in healthy people across ages (dated by TCRdb to between 2014 and 2016). Regarding the study in general: Template switching captured roughly one uniquely barcoded TCR beta cDNA molecule per two T cells in model experiments. Two additional independent replicas of 1 million unique cDNA reads from the same blood draw were analyzed for two donors (one aged 18 to 29 and one aged 80 or older). Using deep sequencing normalized with unique cDNA molecular identifiers, the study measured how TCR beta repertoire diversity changes with age. The donors were split into four age groups: young (average roughly 15 years), middle-aged (more than 35), aged (roughly 65) and long-lived (82). Study-level results and caveats: Compared with the aged group, the long-lived group had more naive CD4+ T cells, fewer expanded clones and increased TCR diversity, a pattern suggesting age selection. Observed TCR beta diversity per million T cells fell roughly linearly with age, and a significant reduction was already apparent by age around 40. Because profiling used bulk unsorted PBMCs, naive and antigen-experienced compartments could not be compared conclusively. The percentage of naive T cells measured by flow cytometry correlated strongly with observed TCR beta diversity. Because donor CMV infection status was unknown, age-related changes in expanded clonotypes were potentially confounded. Estimates of total diversity from one million sequenced T cells were regarded as lower bounds and underestimates.

Donors were under 40 systemically healthy Caucasian individuals from Russia aged roughly 6 to 100 years. Each donor gave about 9.2 milliliters of peripheral blood, drawn into EDTA-treated Vacutainer tubes. PBMCs were isolated by Ficoll-Paque density-gradient centrifugation, with at least 6 million obtained per sample. Total RNA, at least 6 micrograms per sample, was extracted from PBMCs with Trizol reagent. The percentages of naive CD45RAhigh/CD27high T cells were determined by flow cytometry on a PBMC aliquot from every donor. Clipping removes 6 bases from V and 8 bases from J, with 7 as the unmatched junction base count. From its cysteine to its phenylalanine, the CDR3 spans 13 amino acids. The entry retains the CDR3 DNA only, 39 bases that are in frame from base 1. CDR1 and CDR2 are drawn from the germline V gene: SGHTA, FQGNSA. These data also featured in a second study, about T cells of mothers and their children. The second study, in turn, reports: Nine systemically healthy Caucasian individuals, comprising three mothers and their six children, were included as donors. cDNA synthesis used all of the extracted RNA, with roughly 1.5 ug of RNA in each 15 ul reaction. Sample barcodes and 2-4 random nucleotides were added via the M1S primer in the second PCR. Over 8.5 million TCR beta CDR3 reads came from each mother, compared with some 3.1 million reads from each child. Thymic selection shapes the output of TCR recombination in a similar way in related and unrelated pairs, and inherited differences have a minor effect. Related mother-child pairs always showed normalized repertoire overlap that was slightly higher than in unrelated mother-child pairs, though the difference was never significant. Persistent microchimeric T cell clones were not detected, at a sensitivity of about 90 clones per million clonotypes. To look for features that set related mother-child pairs apart from unrelated individuals, the researchers ran deep NGS to compare the TCR beta repertoires of mothers and children. Mothers averaged roughly 40 +/- 4 years of age and children averaged around 10 +/- 4 years. After adapters were ligated using NEBNext reagents, the libraries underwent 100+100 nt paired-end sequencing on an Illumina HiSeq 2000. Mother and child libraries were prepared a month apart and sequenced in separate runs to prevent cross-contamination. For each donor, somewhere between 500,000 and 2,000,000 distinct TCR beta clonotypes were identified. Naive TCR beta clonotypes were estimated from low-frequency clonotypes matched to each donor's FACS-determined naive share, without sorting.

This receptor was obtained from a girl aged 2-10 years in good health. The V and J genes are TRBV7-2 and TRBJ1-2; 9 bases in the middle match TRBD1. Sequencing input: blood. CDR3 sequence: CASSQTGGIGYTF. The nucleotide sequence reads TGTGCCAGCAGTCAGACAGGGGGGATAGGCTACACCTTC.